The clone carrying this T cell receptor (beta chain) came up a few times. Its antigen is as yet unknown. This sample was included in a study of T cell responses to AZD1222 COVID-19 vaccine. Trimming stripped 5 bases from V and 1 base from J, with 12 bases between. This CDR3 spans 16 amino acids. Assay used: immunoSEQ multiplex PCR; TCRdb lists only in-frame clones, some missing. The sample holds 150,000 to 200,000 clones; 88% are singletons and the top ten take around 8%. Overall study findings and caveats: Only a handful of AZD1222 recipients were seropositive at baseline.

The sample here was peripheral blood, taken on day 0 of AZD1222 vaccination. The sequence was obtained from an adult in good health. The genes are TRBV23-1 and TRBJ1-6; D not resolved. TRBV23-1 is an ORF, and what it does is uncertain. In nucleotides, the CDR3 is TGCGCCAGCAGTGTAGAGGACCTATCCTATAATTCACCCCTCCACTTT. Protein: CASSVEDLSYNSPLHF.